This TCR beta chain was captured in a study of shared clonotypes between healthy human individuals. This clone was counted a single time. The antigen is not known. Assay used: immunoSEQ multiplex PCR; TCRdb lists only in-frame clones, some missing. The table has fewer than 1.6 million clones, roughly 98.5% seen once. Study-wide results and caveats: What rarefaction showed was incomplete sorted-subset sequencing despite large depth. Clonotype sharing across a few donors was observed for around 4.5% of naive CD4 clonotypes. Blood alone was sampled, and tissue repertoires likely differ.

The sequenced sample was naive CD4+ T cells sorted from blood. Subset denoted: CD45RA+ positively selected. The sequence was obtained from a man aged 30-40 years in good health.

Here the CDR3 DNA reads TGTGCCAGCAGTCCCATACTCGGGCTGTTGCCACAGGCTTTCTTT. Its translation: CASSPILGLLPQAFF. The chain links TRBV28 to TRBJ1-1, with no clear D. This CDR3 contains 15 residues. Trimming left V 5 bases short and J 11 bases short, with 24 bases between. CDR1 and CDR2 (germline): MDHEN, SYDVKM.